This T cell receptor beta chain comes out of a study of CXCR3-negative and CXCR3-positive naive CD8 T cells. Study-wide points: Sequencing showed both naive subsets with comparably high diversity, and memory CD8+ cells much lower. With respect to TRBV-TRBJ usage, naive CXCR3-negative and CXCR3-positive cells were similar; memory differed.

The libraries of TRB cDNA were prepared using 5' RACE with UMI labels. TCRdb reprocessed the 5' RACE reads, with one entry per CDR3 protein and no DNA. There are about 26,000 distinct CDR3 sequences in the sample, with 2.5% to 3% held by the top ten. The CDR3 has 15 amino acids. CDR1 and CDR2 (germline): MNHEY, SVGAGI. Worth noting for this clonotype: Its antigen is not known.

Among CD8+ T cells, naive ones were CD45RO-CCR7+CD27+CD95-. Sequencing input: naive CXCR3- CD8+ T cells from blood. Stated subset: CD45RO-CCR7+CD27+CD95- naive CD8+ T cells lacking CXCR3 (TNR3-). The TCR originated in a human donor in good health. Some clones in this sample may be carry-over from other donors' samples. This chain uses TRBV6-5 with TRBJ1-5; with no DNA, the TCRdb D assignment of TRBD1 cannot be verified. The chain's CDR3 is CASSYSRGPGQPQHF.